Listed here are 23 T cell receptor beta chains from one sample, sequenced in a study of blood T cell repertoires in COVID-19. Using immunoSEQ multiplex PCR, the repertoire was profiled, and TCRdb retains in-frame clones only, with some absent. This repertoire shows 130,000 to 150,000 clones, approximately 87% found once; its top ten account for about 5.7%. Sequenced: peripheral blood. The receptor set was obtained from a man older than 75 with acute or convalescent COVID-19.

This chain joins TRBV16 and TRBJ2-5, with D perhaps TRBD2 (6 bases). This CDR3 is 15 amino acids long. Germline V gene sequence: CDR1 KGHSY, CDR2 FQNENV. V lost 0 bases, J lost 6 bases, and 14 bases lay in between. The CDR3 loop reads CASSQSGQAGQTQYF. The CDR3 nucleotides read TGTGCCAGCAGCCAATCGGGGCAGGCGGGACAGACCCAGTACTTC.

The rearrangement links TRBV5-1 to TRBJ2-5, with no clear D. The CDR3 loop spans 14 amino acids. Trimming took 0 bases from V and 0 from J, leaving 6 bases between them. Germline V gives CDR1 SGHRS, CDR2 YFSETQ. This chain's CDR3 is CASSLVSNQETQYF. Written as DNA, the CDR3 is TGCGCCAGCAGCTTGGTTAGCAACCAAGAGACCCAGTACTTC.

The V gene is TRBV6-5, the J gene TRBJ2-6; D gene uncertain. Trimming took off 5 bases at V and 0 bases at J, with 8 bases between the two ends. The CDR3 consists of 15 residues. The V gene's germline CDR1 is MNHEY and CDR2 SVGAGI. Here the CDR3 DNA reads TGTGCCAGCAGTCGACACCACTCTGGGGCCAACGTCCTGACTTTC. Protein sequence: CASSRHHSGANVLTF.

As DNA, the CDR3 is TGTGCCAGTAGTATAGTCAGGGGTTCTTCCTCCTACAATGAGCAGTTCTTC. This translates into CASSIVRGSSSYNEQFF. The chain couples TRBV19 to TRBJ2-1, with D possibly TRBD1 on 6 matching bases. The V gene's germline CDR1 is LNHDA and CDR2 SQIVND (reference sequence). This CDR3 is built from 17 residues. V was clipped by 1 base and J by 0 bases, with 13 bases between them.

This clone has a handful of counts. J is TRBJ1-5 and V is TRBV30; a weak D match, TRBD1 (6 bases). The V gene's germline CDR1 is GTSNPN and CDR2 SVGIG (reference sequence). V lost 0 bases, J lost 8 bases, and 17 bases lay in between. The CDR3 loop spans 15 amino acids. The CDR3 DNA follows: TGTGCCTGGAGTGTACCCAGGGGCCGTCTGAAGCCCCAGCATTTT. It codes for CAWSVPRGRLKPQHF.

This chain joins TRBV5-5 and TRBJ2-7, with TRBD2 identical over 8 bases. Trimming took 0 bases from V and 3 from J; bases not matched to a gene: 2. Germline CDR1 and CDR2: SGHKS and YYEKEE (reference sequence). This CDR3 has 14 residues. The CDR3 spells CASSLAGTSYEQYF. CDR3 DNA: TGTGCCAGCAGCTTGGCCGGGACTAGCTACGAGCAGTACTTC. The complete variable domain, with remaining parts taken from reference TRBV5-5 and TRBJ2-7, reads DAGVTQSPTHLIKTRGQQVTLRCSPISGHKSVSWYQQVLGQGPQFIFQYYEKEERGRGNFPDRFSARQFPNYSSELNVNALLLGDSALYLCASSLAGTSYEQYFGPGTRLTVT.

The chain links TRBV5-6 to TRBJ2-1, with no clear D. The germline V gene encodes CDR1 SGHDT and CDR2 YYEEEE. The V and J ends lost 0 bases and 0 bases respectively, with 10 bases between them. The CDR3 length is 16 residues. CDR3 region: CASSLDLRSSYNEQFF. The CDR3 DNA follows: TGTGCCAGCAGCTTGGACTTGAGGAGCTCCTACAATGAGCAGTTCTTC.

The chain has TRBV28 and TRBJ1-1; D is possibly TRBD1 (5 bases). The ends were cut back, 5 bases at V and 4 bases at J, with 17 bases in the middle. CDR3 length: 15 residues. Per the germline V gene, CDR1 is MDHEN and CDR2 is SYDVKM. CDR3 DNA: TGTGCCAGCAGTCCGCCCAGGGCTATCGGCACTGAAGCTTTCTTT. Amino acid sequence: CASSPPRAIGTEAFF.

To note about this clone: Other DNA sequences in the sample encode the same CDR3. The chain recombines TRBV18 with TRBJ1-1, with 8 positions matching TRBD1. The germline gives CDR1 KGHSH, CDR2 LQKENI. Germline trimming cut 3 bases from V and 1 base from J; bases unmatched to any gene: 4. CDR3 length equals 15 residues. CDR3: CASSPSGTGNTEAFF. As DNA, the CDR3 is TGTGCCAGCTCACCGTCCGGGACAGGGAACACTGAAGCTTTCTTT.

J is TRBJ1-4 and V is TRBV28; TRBD1 aligns across 9 bases. CDR1 MDHEN and CDR2 SYDVKM come from the germline V gene. The CDR3 has 15 residues. The V segment lost 6 bases and the J segment 6 bases; nucleotides outside the gene matches: 8. The CDR3 bases are TGTGCCAGCAGGGCCCAACAGGGGGCTCATGAAAAACTGTTTTTT. Its translation is CASRAQQGAHEKLFF.

V usage is TRBV10-3 and J usage is TRBJ2-1, with 8 bases matching TRBD2. J gave up 4 bases and V 3 bases, and 8 bases lay outside the gene matches. The germline V gene has CDR1 ENHRY and CDR2 SYGVKD. This CDR3 region has 16 residues. This CDR3 is CAISDPSGGPYNEQFF. The CDR3 nucleotides are TGTGCCATCAGTGATCCGAGCGGGGGCCCGTACAATGAGCAGTTCTTC.

V usage is TRBV16 and J usage is TRBJ1-1, with 10 nucleotides matching TRBD1. The CDR3 consists of 14 residues. The V gene's germline CDR1 is KGHSY and CDR2 FQNENV. Germline trimming cut 0 bases from V and 11 bases from J; bases unmatched to any gene: 6. The CDR3 nucleotides read TGTGCCAGCAGCCAATCTCGACAGGGGGCTTTTGCTTTCTTT. This sequence encodes CASSQSRQGAFAFF. Drawing the rest from reference TRBV16 and TRBJ1-1, the complete variable domain is GEEVAQTPKHLVRGEGQKAKLYCAPIKGHSYVFWYQQVLKNEFKFLISFQNENVFDETGMPKERFSAKCLPNSPCSLEIQATKLEDSAVYFCASSQSRQGAFAFFGQGTRLTVV.

The chain joins TRBV11-3 to TRBJ1-1, with 10 bases lining up with TRBD1. J lost 4 bases, V lost 5 bases, and 7 bases had no gene match. CDR3 length equals 15 residues. Germline CDR1 reads SGHNT; CDR2 reads YENEEA. As DNA, the CDR3 is TGTGCCAGCAGCCAAGGGACAGGGGAGAGCACTGAAGCTTTCTTT. Translated: CASSQGTGESTEAFF.

V and J are TRBV3-1 (or the pseudogene TRBV3-2) and TRBJ1-2; no definite D call. The CDR3 contains 15 residues. Germline V CDR1 and CDR2: LGHDT, YNNKEL (reference sequence). V was shortened by 1 base and J by 8 bases, with 17 bases between the two germline ends. This chain's CDR3 is CASSQGGGGPRGYTF. The CDR3 nucleotides read TGTGCCAGCAGCCAAGGAGGCGGAGGGCCACGGGGCTACACCTTC.

This clone has a handful of counts. The V call is TRBV28, the J call TRBJ1-4, with a tentative D call TRBD1 (5 bases). The V gene lost 2 bases and the J gene lost 8 bases, with 12 bases spanning the gap. CDR3 size: 14 residues. Germline CDR1 and CDR2: MDHEN and SYDVKM. Here the CDR3 DNA reads TGTGCCAGCAGTTTAAGGAGGGGTAGGGAAAAACTGTTTTTT. Translating it yields CASSLRRGREKLFF. Based on the CDR3 plus reference TRBV28 and TRBJ1-4, the full variable domain is DVKVTQSSRYLVKRTGEKVFLECVQDMDHENMFWYRQDPGLGLRLIYFSYDVKMKEKGDIPEGYSVSREKKERFSLILESASTNQTSMYLCASSLRRGREKLFFGSGTQLSVL.

This clone was picked up a small number of times. This sequence joins TRBV9 and TRBJ1-6, with TRBD1 matching 10 bases. Losses at the gene ends were 4 bases for V and 10 bases for J; bases not matched to a gene: 5. CDR1 SGDLS and CDR2 YYNGEE come from the germline V gene. The length of the CDR3 is 14 residues. CDR3 amino acids: CASSPGTGDSPLHF. Written as DNA, the CDR3 is TGTGCCAGCAGCCCTGGGACAGGGGACTCACCCCTCCACTTT.

The CDR3 reads CASSLASVRGNEKLFF. The DNA for the CDR3 is TGCGCCAGCAGCTTGGCCTCGGTCCGAGGGAATGAAAAACTGTTTTTT. The chain has TRBV5-1 and TRBJ1-4, with D unclear. Trimming took off 0 bases at V and 5 bases at J, with 14 bases between the two ends. Germline V gives CDR1 SGHRS, CDR2 YFSETQ. The CDR3 extends over 16 amino acids.

Notes on this clone: The junction shows a germline mismatch at one end, possibly a read error. V gene TRBV24-1 combines with J gene TRBJ1-5, with a weak D call TRBD1 (6 bases). In germline, CDR1 is KGHDR, CDR2 SFDVKD. The CDR3 has 15 residues. This CDR3 is CATSDSRTAHQPQHF. The CDR3 DNA reads TGTGCCACTAGTGACTCCCGGACAGCCCATCAGCCCCAGCATTTT.

Only one count was recorded for this clone. The chain joins TRBV6-5 to TRBJ1-1; 8 bases line up with TRBD1. This CDR3 has 15 residues. Looked up from germline, CDR1 is MNHEY and CDR2 is SVGAGI. The ends lost 5 bases at V and 1 base at J; junction bases unmatched: 6. The CDR3 sequence: CASSRGQVKNTEAFF. The CDR3 DNA reads as TGTGCCAGCAGTAGGGGACAGGTGAAGAACACTGAAGCTTTCTTT.

The V and J genes are TRBV9 and TRBJ1-1; D gene uncertain. The V end lost 0 bases, the J end lost 1 base, and 10 bases lay between the germline ends. In germline, CDR1 is SGDLS, CDR2 YYNGEE. The CDR3 covers 15 residues. CDR3 DNA sequence: TGTGCCAGCAGCGTAGGCGGGGAATCGAACACTGAAGCTTTCTTT. Its protein product is CASSVGGESNTEAFF.

The CDR3 DNA reads TGTGCCAGCAGCCCCGCCGGGACTAGTCCAGATACGCAGTATTTT. It specifies CASSPAGTSPDTQYF. The chain carries TRBV7-9 and TRBJ2-3, with 8 bases fitting TRBD2. CDR1 is SEHNR, CDR2 FQNEAQ, per germline (reference sequence). The CDR3 has 15 residues. With V trimmed by 5 bases and J by 4 bases, 8 bases remained unmatched.

This clone was counted a single time. V is TRBV7-9 and J is TRBJ1-6; tentative D call: TRBD1 (6 bases). The CDR3 contains 16 residues. The germline gives CDR1 SEHNR, CDR2 FQNEAQ (reference sequence). The V end lost 0 bases, the J end lost 6 bases, and 12 bases lay between the germline ends. The CDR3 spells CASSLARAGANSPLHF. DNA of the CDR3: TGTGCCAGCAGCTTAGCGCGGGCGGGGGCTAATTCACCCCTCCACTTT.

In its sample, this clone was seen once. The chain combines TRBV19 with TRBJ1-2, with D possibly matching TRBD1 (5 bases). Looked up from germline, CDR1 is LNHDA and CDR2 is SQIVND (reference sequence). The CDR3 is 12 amino acids. The V end lost 2 bases, the J end lost 4 bases, and 5 bases lay between the germline ends. CDR3 amino acids: CASSIQGYGYTF. For the CDR3, the DNA is TGTGCCAGTAGTATACAGGGCTATGGCTACACCTTC.